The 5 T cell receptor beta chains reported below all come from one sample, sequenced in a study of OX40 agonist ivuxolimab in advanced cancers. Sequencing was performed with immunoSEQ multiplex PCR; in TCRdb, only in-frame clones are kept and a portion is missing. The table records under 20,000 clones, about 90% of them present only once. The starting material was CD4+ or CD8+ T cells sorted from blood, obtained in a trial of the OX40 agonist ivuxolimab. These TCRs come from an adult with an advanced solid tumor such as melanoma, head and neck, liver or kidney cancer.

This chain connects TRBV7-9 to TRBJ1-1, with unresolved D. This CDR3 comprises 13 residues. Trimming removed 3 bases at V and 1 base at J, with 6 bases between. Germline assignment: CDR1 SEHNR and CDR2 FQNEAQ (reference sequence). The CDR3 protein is CASSLTSNTEAFF. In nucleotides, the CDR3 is TGTGCCAGCAGCTTGACATCGAACACTGAAGCTTTCTTT.

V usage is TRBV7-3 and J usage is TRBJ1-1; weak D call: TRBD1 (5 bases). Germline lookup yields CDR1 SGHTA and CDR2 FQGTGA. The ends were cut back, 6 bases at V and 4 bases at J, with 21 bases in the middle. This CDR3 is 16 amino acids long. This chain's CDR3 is CASSKTSRDGTTEAFF. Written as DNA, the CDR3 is TGTGCCAGCAGTAAAACTTCCAGGGATGGGACCACTGAAGCTTTCTTT.

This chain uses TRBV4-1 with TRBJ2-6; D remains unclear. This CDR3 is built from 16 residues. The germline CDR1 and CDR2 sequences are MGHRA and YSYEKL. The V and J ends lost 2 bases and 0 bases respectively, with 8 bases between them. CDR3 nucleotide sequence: TGCGCCAGCAGCCAACCTTTGAGCTCTGGGGCCAACGTCCTGACTTTC. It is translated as CASSQPLSSGANVLTF.

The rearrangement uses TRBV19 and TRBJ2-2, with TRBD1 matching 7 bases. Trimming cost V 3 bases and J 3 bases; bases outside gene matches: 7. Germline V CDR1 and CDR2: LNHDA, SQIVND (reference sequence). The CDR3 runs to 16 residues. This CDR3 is CASSMPQGVDTGELFF. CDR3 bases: TGTGCCAGTAGTATGCCCCAGGGGGTAGACACCGGGGAGCTGTTTTTT.

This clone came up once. CDR3 DNA sequence: TGTGCCAGCAGCTACGCAGAGACCGGGGAGCTGTTTTTT. Its translation is CASSYAETGELFF. The genes are TRBV7-2 and TRBJ2-2; D ambiguous. With 4 bases removed from V and 5 bases from J, the gap between germline ends came to 8 bases. Germline V gives CDR1 SGHTA, CDR2 FQGNSA. The CDR3 is made up of 13 amino acids.